The clone carrying this T cell receptor beta chain was counted between two and nine times. The antigen remains undetermined. These data belong to a study of human T cells and chemical hapten exposure. Trimming removed 5 bases from V and 2 bases from J, with 12 bases in between. The CDR3 spans 15 residues. As handled by the study authors: More than 95,000 TCRs per sample was the median, with a range of about 20,000 to 690,600. TCRdb reprocessed the RACE reads via MiXCR and lists one record per CDR3 protein. These V and J calls originate from TCRdb's pipeline instead of the authors' own analysis. This table holds tens of thousands of distinct CDR3 sequences, approximately 10% found once. The sample's time point: patch test 3, about 24 weeks after DPC sensitization. Treatment given: therapeutic diphenylcyclopropenone sensitization with weekly scalp DPC. Each donor was an alopecia patient between 18 and 70 years of age who qualified for DPC.

Overall study findings and caveats: Versus controls, expanded TCRs had significantly more large CDR3 similarity clusters. Once DPC sensitization occurred, TCRs above 1 in 1000 frequency showed no change.

The rearrangement uses TRBV12-3 or TRBV12-4 and TRBJ2-2; tentative D call: TRBD1 (5 bases). The receptor was derived from a woman between 50 and 59 years old with alopecia areata. Some clones in this sample may be carry-over from other donors' samples. Sequencing used whole blood, obtained in connection with sensitization to the hapten diphenylcyclopropenone (DPC). CDR3 sequence: CASSPLTANTGELFF. In DNA, the CDR3 is TGTGCCAGCAGTCCGTTGACAGCAAACACCGGGGAGCTGTTTTTT.